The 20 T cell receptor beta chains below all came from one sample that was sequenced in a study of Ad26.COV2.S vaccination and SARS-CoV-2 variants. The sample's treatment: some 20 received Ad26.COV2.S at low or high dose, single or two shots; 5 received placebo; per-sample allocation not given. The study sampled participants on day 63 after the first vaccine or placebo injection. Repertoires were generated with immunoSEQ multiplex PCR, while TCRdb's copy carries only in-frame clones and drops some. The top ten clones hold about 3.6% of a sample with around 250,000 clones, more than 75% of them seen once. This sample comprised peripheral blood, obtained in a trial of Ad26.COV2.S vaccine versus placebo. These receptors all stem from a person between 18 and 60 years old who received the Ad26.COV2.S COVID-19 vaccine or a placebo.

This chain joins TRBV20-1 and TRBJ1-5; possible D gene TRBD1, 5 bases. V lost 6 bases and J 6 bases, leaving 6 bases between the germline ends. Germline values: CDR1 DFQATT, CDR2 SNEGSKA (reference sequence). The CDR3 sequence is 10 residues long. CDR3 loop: CSAGVQPQHF. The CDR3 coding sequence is TGCAGTGCAGGGGTTCAGCCCCAGCATTTT.

The chain's CDR3 is CASSVAQGRNEKLFF. The CDR3 nucleotides are TGTGCCAGCAGCGTAGCCCAAGGGAGAAATGAAAAACTGTTTTTT. This sequence joins TRBV9 and TRBJ1-4; no definite D call. Trimming removed 0 bases at V and 5 bases at J, with 11 bases between. The CDR3 covers 15 residues. CDR1 and CDR2 from the germline V gene are SGDLS and YYNGEE.

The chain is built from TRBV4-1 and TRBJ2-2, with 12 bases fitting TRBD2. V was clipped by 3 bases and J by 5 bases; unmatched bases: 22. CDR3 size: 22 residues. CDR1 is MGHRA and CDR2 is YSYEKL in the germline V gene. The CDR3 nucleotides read TGCGCCAGCAGCCAGGTGGGACTAGCGGGCGGCTCACCCACGAGTAAAACCGGGGAGCTGTTTTTT. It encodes CASSQVGLAGGSPTSKTGELFF.

CDR3 DNA: TGTGCCAGCAGCCATCAGGGGGTCAGGCGTAACTCCTATGGCTACACCTTC. This encodes CASSHQGVRRNSYGYTF. The chain links TRBV7-9 to TRBJ1-2; 7 nucleotides match TRBD1. Germline V lookup: CDR1 SEHNR, CDR2 FQNEAQ (reference sequence). Germline trimming cut 5 bases from V and 4 bases from J; bases unmatched to any gene: 16. This CDR3 is 17 amino acids long.

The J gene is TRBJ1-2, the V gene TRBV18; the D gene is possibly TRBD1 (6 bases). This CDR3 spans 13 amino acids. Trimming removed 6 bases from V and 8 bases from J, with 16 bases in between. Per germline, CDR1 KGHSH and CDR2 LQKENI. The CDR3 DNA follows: TGTGCCAGCTCCGCGGACAGCAATATGGGCTACACCTTC. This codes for CASSADSNMGYTF.

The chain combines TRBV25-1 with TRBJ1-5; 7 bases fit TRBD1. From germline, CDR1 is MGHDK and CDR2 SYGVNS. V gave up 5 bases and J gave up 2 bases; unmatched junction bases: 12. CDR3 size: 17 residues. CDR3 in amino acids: CASSQGVNRTRNQPQHF. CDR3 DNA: TGTGCCAGCAGTCAGGGGGTGAACAGGACCCGCAATCAGCCCCAGCATTTT.

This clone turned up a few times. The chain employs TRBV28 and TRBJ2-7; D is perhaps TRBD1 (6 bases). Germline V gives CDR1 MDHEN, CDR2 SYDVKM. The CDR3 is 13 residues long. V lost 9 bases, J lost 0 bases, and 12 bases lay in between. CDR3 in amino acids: CASLGASSYEQYF. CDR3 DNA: TGTGCCAGTTTGGGGGCAAGCTCCTACGAGCAGTACTTC.

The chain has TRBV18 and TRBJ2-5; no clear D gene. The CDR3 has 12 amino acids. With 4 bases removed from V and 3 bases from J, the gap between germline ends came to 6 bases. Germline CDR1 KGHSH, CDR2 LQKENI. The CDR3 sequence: CASSQEKETQYF. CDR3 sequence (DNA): TGTGCCAGCTCACAGGAGAAAGAGACCCAGTACTTC.

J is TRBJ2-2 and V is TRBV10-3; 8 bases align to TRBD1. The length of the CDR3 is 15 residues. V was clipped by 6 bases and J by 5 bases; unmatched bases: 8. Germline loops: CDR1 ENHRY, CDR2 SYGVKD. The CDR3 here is CAISDGQGRTGELFF. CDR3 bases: TGTGCCATCAGCGACGGACAGGGAAGAACCGGGGAGCTGTTTTTT.

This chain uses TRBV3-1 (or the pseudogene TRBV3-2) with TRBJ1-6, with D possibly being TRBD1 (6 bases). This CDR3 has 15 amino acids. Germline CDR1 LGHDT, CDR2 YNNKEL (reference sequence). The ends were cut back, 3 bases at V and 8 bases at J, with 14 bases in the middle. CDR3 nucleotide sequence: TGTGCCAGCAGCCAGGAAGCCAGGGGTGATTCACCCCTCCACTTT. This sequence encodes CASSQEARGDSPLHF.

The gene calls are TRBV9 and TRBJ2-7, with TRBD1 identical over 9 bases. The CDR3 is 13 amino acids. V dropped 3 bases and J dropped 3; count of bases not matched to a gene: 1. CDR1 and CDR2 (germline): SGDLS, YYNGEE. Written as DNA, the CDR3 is TGTGCCAGCAGCGGGGACAGGGTCTACGAGCAGTACTTC. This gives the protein CASSGDRVYEQYF.

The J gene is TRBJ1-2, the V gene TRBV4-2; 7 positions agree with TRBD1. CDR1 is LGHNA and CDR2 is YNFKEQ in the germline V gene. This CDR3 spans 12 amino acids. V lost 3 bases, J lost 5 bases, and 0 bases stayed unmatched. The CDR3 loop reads CASSQGQYGYTF. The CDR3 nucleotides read TGTGCCAGCAGCCAGGGACAGTATGGCTACACCTTC.

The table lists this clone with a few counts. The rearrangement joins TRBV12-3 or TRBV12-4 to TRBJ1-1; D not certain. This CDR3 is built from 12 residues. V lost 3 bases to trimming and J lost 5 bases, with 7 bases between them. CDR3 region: CASSFPWTEAFF. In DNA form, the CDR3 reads TGTGCCAGCAGTTTCCCTTGGACTGAAGCTTTCTTT.

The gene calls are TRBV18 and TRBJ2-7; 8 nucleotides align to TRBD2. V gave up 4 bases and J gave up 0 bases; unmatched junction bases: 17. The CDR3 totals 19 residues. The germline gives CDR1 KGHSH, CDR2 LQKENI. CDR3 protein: CASSLRLATTLGSSYEQYF. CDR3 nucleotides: TGTGCCAGCTCACTGAGACTAGCGACGACCCTGGGAAGCTCCTACGAGCAGTACTTC. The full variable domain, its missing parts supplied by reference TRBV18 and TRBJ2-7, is NAGVMQNPRHLVRRRGQEARLRCSPMKGHSHVYWYRQLPEEGLKFMVYLQKENIIDESGMPKERFSAEFPKEGPSILRIQQVVRGDSAAYFCASSLRLATTLGSSYEQYFGPGTRLTVT.

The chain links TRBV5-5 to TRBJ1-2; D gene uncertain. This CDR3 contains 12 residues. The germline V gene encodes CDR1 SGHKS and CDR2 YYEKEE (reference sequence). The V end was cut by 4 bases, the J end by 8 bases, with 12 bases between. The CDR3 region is CASSLGNNGYTF. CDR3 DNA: TGTGCCAGCAGCCTCGGAAATAACGGCTACACCTTC.

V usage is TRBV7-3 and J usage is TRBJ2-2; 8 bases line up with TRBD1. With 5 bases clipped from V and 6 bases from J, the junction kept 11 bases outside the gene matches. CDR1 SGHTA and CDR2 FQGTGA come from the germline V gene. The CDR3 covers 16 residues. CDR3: CASSPLPDRAAGELFF. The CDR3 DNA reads TGTGCCAGCAGCCCACTCCCGGACAGGGCGGCCGGGGAGCTGTTTTTT.

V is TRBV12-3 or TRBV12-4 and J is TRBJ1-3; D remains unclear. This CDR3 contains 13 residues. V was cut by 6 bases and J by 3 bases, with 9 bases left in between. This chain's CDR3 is CASSPLIGNTIYF. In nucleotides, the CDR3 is TGTGCCAGCAGCCCTCTCATTGGAAACACCATATATTTT.

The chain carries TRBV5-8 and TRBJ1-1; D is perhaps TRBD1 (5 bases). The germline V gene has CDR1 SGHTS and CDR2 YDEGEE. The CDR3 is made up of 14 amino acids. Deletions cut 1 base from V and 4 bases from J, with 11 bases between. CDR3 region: CASSLYQGSTEAFF. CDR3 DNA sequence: TGTGCCAGCAGCTTGTATCAGGGAAGCACTGAAGCTTTCTTT.

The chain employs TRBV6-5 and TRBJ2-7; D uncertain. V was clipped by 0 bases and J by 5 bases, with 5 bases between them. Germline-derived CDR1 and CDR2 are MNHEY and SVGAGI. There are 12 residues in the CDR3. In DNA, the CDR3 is TGTGCCAGCAGTTACTCAGGTGACGAGCAGTACTTC. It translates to CASSYSGDEQYF.

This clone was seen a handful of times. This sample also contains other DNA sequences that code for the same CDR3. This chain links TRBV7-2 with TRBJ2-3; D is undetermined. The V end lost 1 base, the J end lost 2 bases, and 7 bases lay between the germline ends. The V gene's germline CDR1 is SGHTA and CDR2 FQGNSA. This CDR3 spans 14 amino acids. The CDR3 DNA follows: TGTGCCAGCAGCTTAGGACTGTCCACAGATACGCAGTATTTT. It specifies CASSLGLSTDTQYF.